The 15 T cell receptor beta chains reported below all come from one sample, sequenced in a study of cytomegalovirus exposure and HLA in healthy donors. PCR primers comprised 60 Vbeta and 13 Jbeta primers. The repertoire was sequenced with immunoSEQ multiplex PCR; TCRdb's copy has only in-frame clones and lacks some. The repertoire holds 150,000 to 200,000 clones, with around three quarters as singletons. Sequencing input: PBMCs. The receptors were sampled from a male donor in good health and CMV-seronegative.

The chain joins TRBV6-6 to TRBJ1-6, with 9 bases identical to TRBD1. CDR3 size: 16 residues. The junction had 12 bases not matched to a gene; V was cut back by 7 bases and J by 8 bases. The germline CDR1 and CDR2 sequences are MNHNY and SVGAGI (reference sequence). CDR3 region: CASNNRGRIIDSPLHF. The CDR3 nucleotides read TGTGCCAGCAACAACAGGGGGCGCATCATCGATTCACCCCTCCACTTT.

The chain is built from TRBV5-6 and TRBJ2-7, with 8 nucleotides matching TRBD1. The CDR3 runs 16 residues. In germline, CDR1 is SGHDT, CDR2 YYEEEE. V dropped 0 bases and J dropped 2; count of bases not matched to a gene: 7. The CDR3 sequence is CASSLGPPGGPYEQYF. CDR3 nucleotide sequence: TGTGCCAGCAGCTTGGGTCCTCCAGGGGGCCCCTACGAGCAGTACTTC.

This clone was observed once. The rearrangement joins TRBV6-5 to TRBJ1-6; 7 bases line up with TRBD1. Germline V lookup: CDR1 MNHEY, CDR2 SVGAGI. With 2 bases clipped from V and 7 bases from J, the junction kept 5 bases outside the gene matches. The CDR3 loop spans 15 amino acids. The DNA for the CDR3 is TGTGCCAGCAGTTACCGACAGGGAACAAATTCACCCCTCCACTTT. Encoded protein: CASSYRQGTNSPLHF.

The genes are TRBV5-5 and TRBJ1-2; D is unclear. Trimming left V 4 bases short and J 1 base short, with 14 bases between. CDR3 size: 15 residues. Per the germline V gene, CDR1 is SGHKS and CDR2 is YYEKEE (reference sequence). Here the CDR3 reads CASSVEGSYNYGYTF. CDR3 bases: TGTGCCAGCAGCGTTGAGGGCTCGTATAACTATGGCTACACCTTC.

The chain joins TRBV2 to TRBJ2-5, with 15 bases that match TRBD2. The junction had 10 bases not matched to a gene; V was cut back by 6 bases and J by 5 bases. Per germline, CDR1 SNHLY and CDR2 FYNNEI. The CDR3 is made up of 17 amino acids. The CDR3 nucleotides are TGTGCCAGCAGGGCCGGGACTAGCGGGGGGTCCGAGGAGACCCAGTACTTC. It codes for CASRAGTSGGSEETQYF.

This clone was seen only a few times. The rearrangement uses TRBV30 and TRBJ2-2, with 7 bases aligning to TRBD1. V gave up 2 bases and J gave up 6 bases; unmatched junction bases: 3. Germline V gene sequence: CDR1 GTSNPN, CDR2 SVGIG (reference sequence). This CDR3 has 13 amino acids. In DNA, the CDR3 is TGTGCCTGGAGTCGGGACAGTCCCGGGGAGCTGTTTTTT. This sequence encodes CAWSRDSPGELFF.

This CDR3 is CASSIRQGAAFF. Written as DNA, the CDR3 is TGTGCCAGCAGCATCAGACAGGGGGCGGCTTTCTTT. The V gene is TRBV5-5, the J gene TRBJ1-1; 10 positions agree with TRBD1. With V trimmed by 4 bases and J by 11 bases, 5 bases remained unmatched. The CDR3 has 12 residues. Germline CDR1 and CDR2: SGHKS and YYEKEE (reference sequence).

V usage is TRBV27 and J usage is TRBJ2-3; TRBD1 matches 10 bases. Trimming at V came to 5 bases and at J to 6 bases, leaving 8 bases not matched to a gene. CDR1 is MNHEY and CDR2 is SMNVEV in the germline V gene (reference sequence). CDR3 size: 15 residues. DNA for the CDR3: TGTGCCAGCAGTCTCCTAGGACAGGGGGGTGATACGCAGTATTTT. This codes for CASSLLGQGGDTQYF.

This clone was seen a few times. The chain has TRBV2 and TRBJ1-5, with 7 positions matching TRBD1. Germline lookup yields CDR1 SNHLY and CDR2 FYNNEI. The CDR3 runs 15 residues. The ends lost 6 bases at V and 3 bases at J; junction bases unmatched: 8. The CDR3 protein is CASSQDRQNNQPQHF. CDR3 coding DNA: TGTGCCAGCAGCCAGGACAGGCAGAACAATCAGCCCCAGCATTTT.

CDR3 loop: CASSVGTSGKDGNEQFF. Written as DNA, the CDR3 is TGTGCCAGCAGCGTCGGGACTAGCGGGAAGGACGGGAATGAGCAGTTCTTC. This chain links TRBV5-6 with TRBJ2-1; 13 bases are a match to TRBD2. Losses at the gene ends were 4 bases for V and 7 bases for J; bases not matched to a gene: 11. There are 17 residues in the CDR3. The V gene's germline CDR1 is SGHDT and CDR2 YYEEEE.

This chain joins TRBV6-6 and TRBJ2-3; tentatively, D is TRBD2 (5 bases). This CDR3 has 14 residues. CDR1 and CDR2 from the germline V gene are MNHNY and SVGAGI (reference sequence). V dropped 7 bases and J dropped 2 bases, with 13 bases sitting between them. The CDR3 is CASTRLAHTDTQYF. DNA of the CDR3: TGTGCCAGCACTAGGCTAGCCCACACAGATACGCAGTATTTT.

V is TRBV6-6 and J is TRBJ1-2, with 8 nucleotides matching TRBD1. The CDR3 runs to 14 residues. Germline trimming cut 6 bases from V and 4 bases from J; bases unmatched to any gene: 7. The germline CDR1 and CDR2 sequences are MNHNY and SVGAGI (reference sequence). CDR3 in DNA: TGTGCCAGCAGCCCCGGACAGGGAGGCTATGGCTACACCTTC. Encoded protein: CASSPGQGGYGYTF.

In its sample, this clone was seen a few times. The genes are TRBV2 and TRBJ1-2; 7 nucleotides agree with TRBD1. Germline V gene lookup returns CDR1 SNHLY and CDR2 FYNNEI. The CDR3 extends over 16 amino acids. Trimming cost V 6 bases and J 8 bases; bases outside gene matches: 18. The CDR3 protein is CASSLTGVEAPGGYTF. The CDR3 region has the DNA TGTGCCAGCAGCCTCACAGGGGTCGAGGCCCCGGGAGGCTACACCTTC. The whole variable domain, remainder taken from reference TRBV2 and TRBJ1-2, is EPEVTQTPSHQVTQMGQEVILRCVPISNHLYFYWYRQILGQKVEFLVSFYNNEISEKSEIFDDQFSVERPDGSNFTLKIRSTKLEDSAMYFCASSLTGVEAPGGYTFGSGTRLTVV.

This chain uses TRBV5-8 with TRBJ2-7; possible D gene TRBD1, 6 bases. CDR1 is SGHTS, CDR2 YDEGEE, per germline. The CDR3 runs to 15 residues. The V and J ends lost 2 bases and 7 bases respectively, with 19 bases between them. CDR3 nucleotide sequence: TGTGCCAGCAGCTTAGACGGACAGATTCCCTTTGAGCAGTACTTC. This sequence encodes CASSLDGQIPFEQYF.

This clone was found once. The CDR3 DNA is TGTGCCAGCAGTCCCTCAGCAGGGTGGGATACGCAGTATTTT. Its translation is CASSPSAGWDTQYF. The chain joins TRBV27 to TRBJ2-3, with D possibly TRBD1 on 5 matching bases. The CDR3 totals 14 residues. The V end was cut by 5 bases, the J end by 6 bases, with 15 bases between. Germline CDR1 MNHEY, CDR2 SMNVEV (reference sequence).